Sequencing of this T cell receptor beta chain was carried out in a study of T cells in Graves' hyperthyroidism and ophthalmopathy. Study-level background: Blood was drawn when the patient was first diagnosed and still untreated.

This clonotype was detected a few times. V gave up 6 bases and J gave up 1 base; unmatched junction bases: 10. The CDR3 spans 16 residues. CDR1 is DFQATT, CDR2 SNEGSKA, per germline (reference sequence). The investigators amplified TCR beta CDR3 regions from RNA transcripts. The TCR CDR3 was amplified in a first-round RT-PCR using the HTBI primer set. TCRdb fed the multiplex PCR reads into MiXCR, producing one record per CDR3 protein. The sample includes approximately 720,000 distinct CDR3 sequences, about 19% of them seen just once. Uncontrolled infection, other autoimmune disease, pregnancy and lactation each barred patients from inclusion. Out of 10 ml of fresh peripheral blood came the PBMCs.

This receptor was obtained from a woman in her 50s with Graves' hyperthyroidism that later progressed to Graves' ophthalmopathy. The chain carries TRBV20-1 and TRBJ1-5; 9 bases are a match to TRBD1. Input material: blood. CDR3 region: CSAGTGLMGSNQPQHF. The CDR3 region has the DNA TGCAGTGCGGGGACAGGGCTTATGGGCAGCAATCAGCCCCAGCATTTT.